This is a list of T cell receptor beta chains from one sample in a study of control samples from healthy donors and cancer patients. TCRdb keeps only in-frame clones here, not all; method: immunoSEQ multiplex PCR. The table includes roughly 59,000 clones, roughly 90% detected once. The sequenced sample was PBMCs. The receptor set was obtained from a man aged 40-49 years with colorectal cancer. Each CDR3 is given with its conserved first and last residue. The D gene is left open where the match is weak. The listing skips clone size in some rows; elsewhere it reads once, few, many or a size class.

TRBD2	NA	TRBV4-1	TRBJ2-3	TGCGCCAGCAGCCAAGATCGCGGGGCGGGGGGGAAAGCAGATACGCAGTATTTT	CASSQDRGAGGKADTQYF
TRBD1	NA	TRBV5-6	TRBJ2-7	TGTGCCAGCAGCCAAGGGACAGGTTTTTCCTACGAGCAGTACTTC	CASSQGTGFSYEQYF
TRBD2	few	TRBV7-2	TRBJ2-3	TGTGCCAGCAGCCCAGTAGGTAGCGGGGTAGATACGCAGTATTTT	CASSPVGSGVDTQYF
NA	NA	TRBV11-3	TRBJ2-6	TGTGCCAGCAGCCCACAGGGATCTGGGGCCAACGTCCTGACTTTC	CASSPQGSGANVLTF
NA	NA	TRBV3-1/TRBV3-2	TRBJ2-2	TGTGCCAGCAGCCAGAGACGGAACACCGGGGAGCTGTTTTTT	CASSQRRNTGELFF
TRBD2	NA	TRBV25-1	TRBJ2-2	TGTGCCAGCAGTGAGCGGACTAGCGGAAACCCCGGGGAGCTGTTTTTT	CASSERTSGNPGELFF
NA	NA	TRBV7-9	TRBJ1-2	TGTGCCAGCAGCTTATTGGGCGGGAGCTATGGCTACACCTTC	CASSLLGGSYGYTF
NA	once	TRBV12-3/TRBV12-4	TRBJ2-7	TGTGCCAGCAGCCGACAGTCCTACTACGAGCAGTACTTC	CASSRQSYYEQYF
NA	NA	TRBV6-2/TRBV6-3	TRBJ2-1	TGTGCCAGCAGTTCAAGTGTCTCTCGGGGGCAGTTCTTC	CASSSSVSRGQFF
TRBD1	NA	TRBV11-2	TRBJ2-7	TGTGCCAGCAGCTTAGTGAGGGGGCCGTACGAGCAGTACTTC	CASSLVRGPYEQYF
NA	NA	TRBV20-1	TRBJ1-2	TGCAGTGCCTCGAGCGGCTACACCTTC	CSASSGYTF
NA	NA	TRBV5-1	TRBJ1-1	TGCGCCAGCAGCGCCGGGGACGGCAACACTGAAGCTTTCTTT	CASSAGDGNTEAFF
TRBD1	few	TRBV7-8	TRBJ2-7	TGTGCCAGCAGCTTCCGGGACAGCCTTTTCGGGGAGCAGTACTTC	CASSFRDSLFGEQYF
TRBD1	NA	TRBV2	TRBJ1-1	TGTGCCAGCAGGGACAGGTCCACCTACACTGAAGCTTTCTTT	CASRDRSTYTEAFF
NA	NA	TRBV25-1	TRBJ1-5	TGTGCCAGCAGTGACTCGGGAATCGGTCAGCCCCAGCATTTT	CASSDSGIGQPQHF
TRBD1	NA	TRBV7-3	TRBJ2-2	TGTGCCAGCAGCAACGAACAGGGGGCCGGCGGGGAGCTGTTTTTT	CASSNEQGAGGELFF
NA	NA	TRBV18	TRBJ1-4	TGTGCCAGCTCACCCGGGAAGATCGGTGAAAAACTGTTTTTT	CASSPGKIGEKLFF
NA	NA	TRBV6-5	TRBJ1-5	TGTGCCAGCAGTTACCAGGGGCATCCCAATCAGCCCCAGCATTTT	CASSYQGHPNQPQHF
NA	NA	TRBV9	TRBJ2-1	TGTGCCAGCAGCGTGGGCGGGGGCAGCTCCTACAATGAGCAGTTCTTC	CASSVGGGSSYNEQFF
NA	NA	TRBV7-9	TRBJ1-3	TGTGCCAGCAGCTCGGGTGGAAACACCATATATTTT	CASSSGGNTIYF
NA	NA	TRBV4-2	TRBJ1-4	TGTGCCAGCAGCCAAGAGTCAGTTACTGAAAAACTGTTTTTT	CASSQESVTEKLFF
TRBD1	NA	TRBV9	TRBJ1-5	TGTGCCAGCAGCGAGGGACAGGGGCATAATCAGCCCCAGCATTTT	CASSEGQGHNQPQHF
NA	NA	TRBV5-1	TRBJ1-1	TGCGCCAGCAGCTCCCAAACAGGGCCCGGTGAAGCTTTCTTT	CASSSQTGPGEAFF
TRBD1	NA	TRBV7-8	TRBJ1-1	TGTGCCAGCAGCGGCCCGACAGGGAGGAAAACTGAAGCTTTCTTT	CASSGPTGRKTEAFF
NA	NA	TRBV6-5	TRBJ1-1	TGTGCCAGCACGAGAGGAGGGGTGGTCACTGAAGCTTTCTTT	CASTRGGVVTEAFF
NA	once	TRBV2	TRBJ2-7	TGTGCCAGCAGTACCGCGACCTCCTACGAGCAGTACTTC	CASSTATSYEQYF
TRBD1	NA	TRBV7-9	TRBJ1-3	TGTGCCAGCAGCCCACGGACAGGGGGCTCTGGAAACACCATATATTTT	CASSPRTGGSGNTIYF
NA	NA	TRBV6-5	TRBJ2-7	TGTGCCAGCAGGGCAGGGGCGAACGAGCAGTACTTC	CASRAGANEQYF
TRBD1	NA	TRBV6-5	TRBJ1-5	TGTGCCAGCAGTTACACAGGGGATAGCAATCAGCCCCAGCATTTT	CASSYTGDSNQPQHF
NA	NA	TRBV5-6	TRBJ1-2	TGTGCCAGCAGCTCATCCCAAGGGGCTGGTGGCTACACCTTC	CASSSSQGAGGYTF
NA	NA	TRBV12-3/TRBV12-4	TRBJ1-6	TGTGCCAGCAGTTACGGGGAAGGTTCACCCCTCCACTTT	CASSYGEGSPLHF
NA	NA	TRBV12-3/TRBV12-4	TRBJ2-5	TGTGCCAGCAGTTTGGACGGCAAGGGGACCCAGTACTTC	CASSLDGKGTQYF
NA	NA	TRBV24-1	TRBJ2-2	TGTGCCACCAGTGATTCAGGCCCCAACACCGGGGAGCTGTTTTTT	CATSDSGPNTGELFF
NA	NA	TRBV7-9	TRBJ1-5	TGTGCCAGCAGCTTAACTGGGAATTACAATCAGCCCCAGCATTTT	CASSLTGNYNQPQHF
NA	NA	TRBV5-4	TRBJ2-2	TGTGCCAGCAGCCACGCTAGAACGAACACCGGGGAGCTGTTTTTT	CASSHARTNTGELFF
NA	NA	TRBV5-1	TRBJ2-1	TGCGCCAGCAGCTTGGAGGGTGCGGGGGCCAGTAATGAGCAGTTCTTC	CASSLEGAGASNEQFF
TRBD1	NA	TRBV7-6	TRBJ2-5	TGTGCCAGCAGCAAGGACAGGGGGGGGTTGGAGACCCAGTACTTC	CASSKDRGGLETQYF
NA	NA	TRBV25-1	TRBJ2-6	TGTGCCAGCAGCCTAGGGGGCTCTGGGGCCAACGTCCTGACTTTC	CASSLGGSGANVLTF
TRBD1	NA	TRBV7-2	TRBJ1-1	TGTGCCAGCAGCGCCGGACAGGGGGCTGTCGCTGAAGCTTTCTTT	CASSAGQGAVAEAFF
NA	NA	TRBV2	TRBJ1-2	TGTGCCAGCAGTGAGAAAGGGGTCGGGCCCTTC	CASSEKGVGPF
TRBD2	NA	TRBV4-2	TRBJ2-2	TGTGCCAGCAGCCAGGCTAGCGGGGACATGAGGGAGCTGTTTTTT	CASSQASGDMRELFF
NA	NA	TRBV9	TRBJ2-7	TGTGCCAGCAGCGTAGCGTCCTCCGGGACGGGACCCTACGAGCAGTACTTC	CASSVASSGTGPYEQYF
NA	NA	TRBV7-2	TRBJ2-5	TGTGCCAGCAGCTTACAAGAGACCCAGTACTTC	CASSLQETQYF
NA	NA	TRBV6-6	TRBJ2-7	TGTGCCAGCAGTTCTTCCACGGGACCTACCTACGAGCAGTACTTC	CASSSSTGPTYEQYF
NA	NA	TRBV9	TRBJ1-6	TGTGCCAGCAGCGTACGGGAAAATTCACCCCTCCACTTT	CASSVRENSPLHF
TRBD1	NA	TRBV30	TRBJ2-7	TGTGCCTGGAGCGAGGGGACAGGGTCCTACGAGCAGTACTTC	CAWSEGTGSYEQYF
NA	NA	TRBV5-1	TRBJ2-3	TGCGCCAGCAGCTTAGCTAGGCCCAGCACAGATACGCAGTATTTT	CASSLARPSTDTQYF
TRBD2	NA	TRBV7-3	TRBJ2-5	TGTGCCAGCAGCTTAATGGCGGGGGTACAAGAGACCCAGTACTTC	CASSLMAGVQETQYF
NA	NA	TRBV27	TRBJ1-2	TGTGCCAGCAGCTTACTAGGTCCCGCCGGGTTTAACGGCTACACCTTC	CASSLLGPAGFNGYTF
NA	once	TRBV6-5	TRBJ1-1	TGTGCCAGCAGGGCTCAAAGTAAGAGGAACACTGAAGCTTTCTTT	CASRAQSKRNTEAFF
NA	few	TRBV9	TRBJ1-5	TGTGCCAGCAGCGTAGGTCAGGGGCCCAATCAGCCCCAGCATTTT	CASSVGQGPNQPQHF
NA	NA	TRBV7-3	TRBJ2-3	TGTACCAGCAGCTTAAGCGGGTCTGGCACAGATACGCAGTATTTT	CTSSLSGSGTDTQYF
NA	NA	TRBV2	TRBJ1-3	TGTGCCAGCAGTGACGGGGGACACTCTGGAAACACCATATATTTT	CASSDGGHSGNTIYF
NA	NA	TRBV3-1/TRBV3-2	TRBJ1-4	TGTGCCAGCAGCCTCAAGACAGATAATGAAAAACTGTTTTTT	CASSLKTDNEKLFF
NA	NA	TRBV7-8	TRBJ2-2	TGTGCCAGCAGCTTAGGTAGCGCGAACACCGGGGAGCTGTTTTTT	CASSLGSANTGELFF